A single sample is the source of the 15 T cell receptor beta chains below, sequenced in a study of T cell repertoires in cytomegalovirus infection. TCRdb redid the calling of the reads with MiXCR, one entry per CDR3 protein. The top ten hold about 9.4% of the sample, which has approximately 490,000 distinct CDR3 sequences, roughly 12% seen once. Sequenced sample: PBMCs. Receptors originate from a human donor in good health (CMV status not recorded). Some clones in this sample may be carry-over from other donors' samples.

This clonotype was seen at least ten times. The chain joins TRBV4-1 to TRBJ2-1, with D unclear. CDR3 length: 17 residues. V lost 1 base, J lost 0 bases, and 13 bases lay in between. Germline V gene lookup returns CDR1 MGHRA and CDR2 YSYEKL. CDR3 coding DNA: TGCGCCAGCAGCCAAGGAGGTAGCACAAGCTCCTACAATGAGCAGTTCTTC. This sequence encodes CASSQGGSTSSYNEQFF.

The chain is built from TRBV27 and TRBJ2-1; no reliable D call. Deletions cut 3 bases from V and 5 bases from J, with 8 bases between. Germline assignment: CDR1 MNHEY and CDR2 SMNVEV (reference sequence). The CDR3 is 13 residues long. Written as DNA, the CDR3 is TGTGCCAGCAGTTTGCAGGTTCACAATGAGCAGTTCTTC. Its protein product is CASSLQVHNEQFF.

This clonotype was seen more than once but under ten times. The gene calls are TRBV10-3 and TRBJ1-4; D is unclear. Germline V gene sequence: CDR1 ENHRY, CDR2 SYGVKD. Between the trimmed V and J ends, which lost 8 bases and 6 bases, there was a span of 13 bases. This CDR3 has 13 amino acids. The CDR3 here is CAIAGTEDEKLFF. CDR3 nucleotide sequence: TGTGCCATCGCGGGCACGGAGGATGAAAAACTGTTTTTT.

Ten or more counts support this clonotype. The rearrangement joins TRBV4-2 to TRBJ1-2; D gene unclear. Germline CDR1 is LGHNA and CDR2 is YNFKEQ. The CDR3 consists of 14 residues. Trimming removed 5 bases from V and 3 bases from J, with 13 bases in between. The CDR3 reads CASSSSTPDYGYTF. As DNA, the CDR3 is TGTGCCAGCAGCTCGTCGACTCCAGACTATGGCTACACCTTC.

This clonotype occurred many times. The V and J genes are TRBV27 and TRBJ1-5; D gene unclear. The V gene's germline CDR1 is MNHEY and CDR2 SMNVEV (reference sequence). CDR3 length: 16 residues. Trimming removed 6 bases from V and 0 bases from J, with 15 bases in between. For the CDR3, the DNA is TGTGCCAGCAGCCCCTCTGCCGGTTATAGCAATCAGCCCCAGCATTTT. Residues: CASSPSAGYSNQPQHF.

This clonotype appeared many times. This chain joins TRBV7-2 and TRBJ1-2; TRBD1 matches at 9 bases. V shed 6 bases and J 6 bases; nucleotides not matched to a gene: 14. This CDR3 contains 16 residues. Germline V lookup: CDR1 SGHTA, CDR2 FQGNSA. CDR3 bases: TGTGCCAGCAGACTAGGAGGGTCGGACAGGGGACATGGCTACACCTTC. Its translation: CASRLGGSDRGHGYTF.

This clonotype was observed many times. The chain recombines TRBV2 with TRBJ1-2; a weak D match, TRBD1 (6 bases). Trimming pared 7 bases from V and 4 bases from J, leaving 22 bases between. The CDR3 is made up of 16 amino acids. CDR1 is SNHLY and CDR2 is FYNNEI in the germline V gene. The CDR3 is CASTALGGGTFYGYTF. The CDR3, as DNA: TGTGCCAGCACCGCTCTCGGAGGGGGGACCTTCTATGGCTACACCTTC.

The table lists this clonotype with many counts. The chain couples TRBV7-8 to TRBJ1-4, with 10 bases matching TRBD1. Trimming at V came to 5 bases and at J to 15 bases, leaving 12 bases not matched to a gene. The CDR3 runs 14 residues. CDR1 and CDR2 from the germline V gene are SGHVS and FQNEAQ. CDR3 nucleotide sequence: TGTGCCAGCAGCCCAAGATCGACAGGGGGCTTGTTGTTTTTT. Protein product: CASSPRSTGGLLFF.

J is TRBJ1-4 and V is TRBV6-2 or TRBV6-3; D uncertain. V was pared by 2 bases and J by 4 bases, with 8 bases between. The germline V gene encodes CDR1 MNHEY and CDR2 SVGEGT. The CDR3 contains 14 residues. The CDR3 sequence: CASSYGPFNEKLFF. The DNA for the CDR3 is TGTGCCAGCAGTTACGGTCCGTTTAATGAAAAACTGTTTTTT.

This clonotype was counted at least ten times. This chain connects TRBV7-2 to TRBJ2-5; 12 nucleotides line up with TRBD2. The length of the CDR3 is 16 residues. Germline-derived CDR1 and CDR2 are SGHTA and FQGNSA. Trimming cost V 5 bases and J 5 bases; bases outside gene matches: 9. The CDR3 DNA reads as TGTGCCAGCAGCCCACAGACTAGCGGGGGACGGGAGACCCAGTACTTC. It specifies CASSPQTSGGRETQYF.

This clonotype was detected many times. This rearrangement joins TRBV28 to TRBJ2-1, with 7 nucleotides matching TRBD1. The germline gives CDR1 MDHEN, CDR2 SYDVKM. The J segment lost 4 bases and the V segment lost 1 base, leaving 4 bases of the junction unmatched. The CDR3 has 15 residues. The CDR3: CASSLSRGQYNEQFF. CDR3 in DNA: TGTGCCAGCAGTTTATCGAGGGGGCAGTACAATGAGCAGTTCTTC.

This clonotype occurred many times. J is TRBJ2-7 and V is TRBV6-1; D is perhaps TRBD1 or TRBD2 (5 bases each). CDR1 MNHNS and CDR2 SASEGT come from the germline V gene. With 5 bases removed from V and 0 bases from J, the gap between germline ends came to 17 bases. CDR3 length: 16 amino acids. CDR3 loop: CASSPRGEISSYEQYF. DNA for the CDR3: TGTGCCAGCAGTCCCCGAGGGGAAATAAGCTCCTACGAGCAGTACTTC.

The chain couples TRBV3-1 to TRBJ1-1; D is unresolved. V lost 7 bases to trimming and J lost 3 bases, with 18 bases between them. CDR3 size: 15 residues. Germline V gene sequence: CDR1 LGHDT, CDR2 YNNKEL (reference sequence). The CDR3 nucleotides are TGTGCCAGCATGCCCGACGGGCTCGGGGACACTGAAGCTTTCTTT. Its protein is CASMPDGLGDTEAFF.

This clonotype has just a few counts. The chain is built from TRBV5-1 and TRBJ1-1; D call uncertain. The CDR3 is 14 residues long. Germline V gene sequence: CDR1 SGHRS, CDR2 YFSETQ. V was pared by 6 bases and J by 1 base, with 13 bases between. The DNA of the CDR3 is TGCGCCAGCACCTCGTCATTGCGGAACACTGAAGCTTTCTTT. As protein: CASTSSLRNTEAFF.

J is TRBJ2-2 and V is TRBV20-1, with 10 positions matching TRBD1. CDR1 and CDR2 from the germline V gene are DFQATT and SNEGSKA (reference sequence). The length of the CDR3 is 16 residues. With 6 bases clipped from V and 0 bases from J, the junction kept 7 bases outside the gene matches. The CDR3 nucleotides read TGCAGTGCCCGCGCGACAGGGGGCTCGAACACCGGGGAGCTGTTTTTT. Residues: CSARATGGSNTGELFF.